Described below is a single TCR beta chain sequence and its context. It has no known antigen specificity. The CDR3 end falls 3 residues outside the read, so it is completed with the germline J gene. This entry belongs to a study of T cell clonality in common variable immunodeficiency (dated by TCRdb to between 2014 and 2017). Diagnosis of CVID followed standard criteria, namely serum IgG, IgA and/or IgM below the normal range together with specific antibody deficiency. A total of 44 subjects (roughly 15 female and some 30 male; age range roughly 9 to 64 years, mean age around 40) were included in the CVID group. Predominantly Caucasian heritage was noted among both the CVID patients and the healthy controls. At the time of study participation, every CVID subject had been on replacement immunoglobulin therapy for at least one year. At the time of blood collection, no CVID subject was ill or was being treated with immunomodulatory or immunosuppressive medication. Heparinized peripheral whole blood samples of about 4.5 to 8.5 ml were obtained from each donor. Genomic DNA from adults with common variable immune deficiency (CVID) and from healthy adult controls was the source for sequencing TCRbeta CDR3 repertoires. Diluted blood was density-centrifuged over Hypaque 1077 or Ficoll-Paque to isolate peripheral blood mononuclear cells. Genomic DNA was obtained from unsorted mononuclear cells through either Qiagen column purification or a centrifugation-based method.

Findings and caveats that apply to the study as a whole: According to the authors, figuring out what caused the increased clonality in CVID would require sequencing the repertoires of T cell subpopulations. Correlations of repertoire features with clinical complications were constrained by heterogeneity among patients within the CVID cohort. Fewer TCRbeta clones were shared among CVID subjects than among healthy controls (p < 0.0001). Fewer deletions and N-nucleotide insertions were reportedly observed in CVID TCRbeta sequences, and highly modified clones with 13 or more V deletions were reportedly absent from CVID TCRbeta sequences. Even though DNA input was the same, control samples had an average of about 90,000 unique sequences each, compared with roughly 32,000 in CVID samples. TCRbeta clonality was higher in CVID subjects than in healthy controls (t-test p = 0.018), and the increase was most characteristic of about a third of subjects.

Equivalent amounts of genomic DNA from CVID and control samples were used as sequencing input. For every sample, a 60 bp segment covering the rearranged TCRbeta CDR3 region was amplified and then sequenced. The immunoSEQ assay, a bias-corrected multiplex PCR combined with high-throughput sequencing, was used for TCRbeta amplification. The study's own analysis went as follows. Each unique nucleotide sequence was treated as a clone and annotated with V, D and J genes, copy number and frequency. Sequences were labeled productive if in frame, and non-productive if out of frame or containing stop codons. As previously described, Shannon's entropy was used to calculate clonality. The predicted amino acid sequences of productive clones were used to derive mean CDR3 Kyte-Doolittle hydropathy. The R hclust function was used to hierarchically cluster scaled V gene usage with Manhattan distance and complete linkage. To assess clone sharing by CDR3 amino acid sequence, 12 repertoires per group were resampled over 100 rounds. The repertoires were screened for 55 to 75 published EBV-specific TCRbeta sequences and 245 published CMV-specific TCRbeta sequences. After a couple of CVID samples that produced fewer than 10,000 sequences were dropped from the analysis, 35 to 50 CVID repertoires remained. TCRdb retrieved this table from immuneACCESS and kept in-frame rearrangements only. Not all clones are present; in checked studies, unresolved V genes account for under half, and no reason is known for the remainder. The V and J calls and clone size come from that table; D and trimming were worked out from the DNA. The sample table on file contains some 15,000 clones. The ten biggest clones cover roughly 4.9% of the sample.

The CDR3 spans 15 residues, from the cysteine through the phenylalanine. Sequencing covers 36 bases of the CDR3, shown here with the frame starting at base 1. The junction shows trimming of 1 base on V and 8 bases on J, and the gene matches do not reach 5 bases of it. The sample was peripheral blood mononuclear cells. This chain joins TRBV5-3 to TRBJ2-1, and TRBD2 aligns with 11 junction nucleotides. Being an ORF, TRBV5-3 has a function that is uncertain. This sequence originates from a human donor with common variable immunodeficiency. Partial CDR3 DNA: TGTGCCAGAAGCTTGTTTCTAGCGGGAGGCCATGAG. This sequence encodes CARSLFLAGGHE. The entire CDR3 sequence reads CARSLFLAGGHEQFF.